The T cell receptor beta chain described here comes from a study of identical twins. As regards this clonotype: Its target is unknown.

Per the germline V gene, CDR1 is DFQATT and CDR2 is SNEGSKA (reference sequence). The CDR3 sequence is 14 residues long. The V end lost 2 bases, the J end lost 10 bases, and 18 bases lay between the germline ends. Unique molecular identifiers were present on the cDNA, and a universal primer site came from template switching. TCRdb ran MiXCR on the 5' RACE reads and lists one entry per CDR3 protein. The sample lists more than 650,000 distinct CDR3 sequences; 6.1% were seen once. Whole-study results and caveats: There was more out-of-frame TCR alpha sharing in monozygotic twins than models estimated.

The TCR sequence derives from a man between 18 and 35 years old in good health. The J gene is TRBJ2-1, the V gene TRBV20-1; no firm D call. Sequencing input: naive T cells sorted from blood. As DNA, the CDR3 is TGCAGTGCTAGACGGTCTAGGGTCCTAGGCGAGCAGTTCTTC. This encodes CSARRSRVLGEQFF.